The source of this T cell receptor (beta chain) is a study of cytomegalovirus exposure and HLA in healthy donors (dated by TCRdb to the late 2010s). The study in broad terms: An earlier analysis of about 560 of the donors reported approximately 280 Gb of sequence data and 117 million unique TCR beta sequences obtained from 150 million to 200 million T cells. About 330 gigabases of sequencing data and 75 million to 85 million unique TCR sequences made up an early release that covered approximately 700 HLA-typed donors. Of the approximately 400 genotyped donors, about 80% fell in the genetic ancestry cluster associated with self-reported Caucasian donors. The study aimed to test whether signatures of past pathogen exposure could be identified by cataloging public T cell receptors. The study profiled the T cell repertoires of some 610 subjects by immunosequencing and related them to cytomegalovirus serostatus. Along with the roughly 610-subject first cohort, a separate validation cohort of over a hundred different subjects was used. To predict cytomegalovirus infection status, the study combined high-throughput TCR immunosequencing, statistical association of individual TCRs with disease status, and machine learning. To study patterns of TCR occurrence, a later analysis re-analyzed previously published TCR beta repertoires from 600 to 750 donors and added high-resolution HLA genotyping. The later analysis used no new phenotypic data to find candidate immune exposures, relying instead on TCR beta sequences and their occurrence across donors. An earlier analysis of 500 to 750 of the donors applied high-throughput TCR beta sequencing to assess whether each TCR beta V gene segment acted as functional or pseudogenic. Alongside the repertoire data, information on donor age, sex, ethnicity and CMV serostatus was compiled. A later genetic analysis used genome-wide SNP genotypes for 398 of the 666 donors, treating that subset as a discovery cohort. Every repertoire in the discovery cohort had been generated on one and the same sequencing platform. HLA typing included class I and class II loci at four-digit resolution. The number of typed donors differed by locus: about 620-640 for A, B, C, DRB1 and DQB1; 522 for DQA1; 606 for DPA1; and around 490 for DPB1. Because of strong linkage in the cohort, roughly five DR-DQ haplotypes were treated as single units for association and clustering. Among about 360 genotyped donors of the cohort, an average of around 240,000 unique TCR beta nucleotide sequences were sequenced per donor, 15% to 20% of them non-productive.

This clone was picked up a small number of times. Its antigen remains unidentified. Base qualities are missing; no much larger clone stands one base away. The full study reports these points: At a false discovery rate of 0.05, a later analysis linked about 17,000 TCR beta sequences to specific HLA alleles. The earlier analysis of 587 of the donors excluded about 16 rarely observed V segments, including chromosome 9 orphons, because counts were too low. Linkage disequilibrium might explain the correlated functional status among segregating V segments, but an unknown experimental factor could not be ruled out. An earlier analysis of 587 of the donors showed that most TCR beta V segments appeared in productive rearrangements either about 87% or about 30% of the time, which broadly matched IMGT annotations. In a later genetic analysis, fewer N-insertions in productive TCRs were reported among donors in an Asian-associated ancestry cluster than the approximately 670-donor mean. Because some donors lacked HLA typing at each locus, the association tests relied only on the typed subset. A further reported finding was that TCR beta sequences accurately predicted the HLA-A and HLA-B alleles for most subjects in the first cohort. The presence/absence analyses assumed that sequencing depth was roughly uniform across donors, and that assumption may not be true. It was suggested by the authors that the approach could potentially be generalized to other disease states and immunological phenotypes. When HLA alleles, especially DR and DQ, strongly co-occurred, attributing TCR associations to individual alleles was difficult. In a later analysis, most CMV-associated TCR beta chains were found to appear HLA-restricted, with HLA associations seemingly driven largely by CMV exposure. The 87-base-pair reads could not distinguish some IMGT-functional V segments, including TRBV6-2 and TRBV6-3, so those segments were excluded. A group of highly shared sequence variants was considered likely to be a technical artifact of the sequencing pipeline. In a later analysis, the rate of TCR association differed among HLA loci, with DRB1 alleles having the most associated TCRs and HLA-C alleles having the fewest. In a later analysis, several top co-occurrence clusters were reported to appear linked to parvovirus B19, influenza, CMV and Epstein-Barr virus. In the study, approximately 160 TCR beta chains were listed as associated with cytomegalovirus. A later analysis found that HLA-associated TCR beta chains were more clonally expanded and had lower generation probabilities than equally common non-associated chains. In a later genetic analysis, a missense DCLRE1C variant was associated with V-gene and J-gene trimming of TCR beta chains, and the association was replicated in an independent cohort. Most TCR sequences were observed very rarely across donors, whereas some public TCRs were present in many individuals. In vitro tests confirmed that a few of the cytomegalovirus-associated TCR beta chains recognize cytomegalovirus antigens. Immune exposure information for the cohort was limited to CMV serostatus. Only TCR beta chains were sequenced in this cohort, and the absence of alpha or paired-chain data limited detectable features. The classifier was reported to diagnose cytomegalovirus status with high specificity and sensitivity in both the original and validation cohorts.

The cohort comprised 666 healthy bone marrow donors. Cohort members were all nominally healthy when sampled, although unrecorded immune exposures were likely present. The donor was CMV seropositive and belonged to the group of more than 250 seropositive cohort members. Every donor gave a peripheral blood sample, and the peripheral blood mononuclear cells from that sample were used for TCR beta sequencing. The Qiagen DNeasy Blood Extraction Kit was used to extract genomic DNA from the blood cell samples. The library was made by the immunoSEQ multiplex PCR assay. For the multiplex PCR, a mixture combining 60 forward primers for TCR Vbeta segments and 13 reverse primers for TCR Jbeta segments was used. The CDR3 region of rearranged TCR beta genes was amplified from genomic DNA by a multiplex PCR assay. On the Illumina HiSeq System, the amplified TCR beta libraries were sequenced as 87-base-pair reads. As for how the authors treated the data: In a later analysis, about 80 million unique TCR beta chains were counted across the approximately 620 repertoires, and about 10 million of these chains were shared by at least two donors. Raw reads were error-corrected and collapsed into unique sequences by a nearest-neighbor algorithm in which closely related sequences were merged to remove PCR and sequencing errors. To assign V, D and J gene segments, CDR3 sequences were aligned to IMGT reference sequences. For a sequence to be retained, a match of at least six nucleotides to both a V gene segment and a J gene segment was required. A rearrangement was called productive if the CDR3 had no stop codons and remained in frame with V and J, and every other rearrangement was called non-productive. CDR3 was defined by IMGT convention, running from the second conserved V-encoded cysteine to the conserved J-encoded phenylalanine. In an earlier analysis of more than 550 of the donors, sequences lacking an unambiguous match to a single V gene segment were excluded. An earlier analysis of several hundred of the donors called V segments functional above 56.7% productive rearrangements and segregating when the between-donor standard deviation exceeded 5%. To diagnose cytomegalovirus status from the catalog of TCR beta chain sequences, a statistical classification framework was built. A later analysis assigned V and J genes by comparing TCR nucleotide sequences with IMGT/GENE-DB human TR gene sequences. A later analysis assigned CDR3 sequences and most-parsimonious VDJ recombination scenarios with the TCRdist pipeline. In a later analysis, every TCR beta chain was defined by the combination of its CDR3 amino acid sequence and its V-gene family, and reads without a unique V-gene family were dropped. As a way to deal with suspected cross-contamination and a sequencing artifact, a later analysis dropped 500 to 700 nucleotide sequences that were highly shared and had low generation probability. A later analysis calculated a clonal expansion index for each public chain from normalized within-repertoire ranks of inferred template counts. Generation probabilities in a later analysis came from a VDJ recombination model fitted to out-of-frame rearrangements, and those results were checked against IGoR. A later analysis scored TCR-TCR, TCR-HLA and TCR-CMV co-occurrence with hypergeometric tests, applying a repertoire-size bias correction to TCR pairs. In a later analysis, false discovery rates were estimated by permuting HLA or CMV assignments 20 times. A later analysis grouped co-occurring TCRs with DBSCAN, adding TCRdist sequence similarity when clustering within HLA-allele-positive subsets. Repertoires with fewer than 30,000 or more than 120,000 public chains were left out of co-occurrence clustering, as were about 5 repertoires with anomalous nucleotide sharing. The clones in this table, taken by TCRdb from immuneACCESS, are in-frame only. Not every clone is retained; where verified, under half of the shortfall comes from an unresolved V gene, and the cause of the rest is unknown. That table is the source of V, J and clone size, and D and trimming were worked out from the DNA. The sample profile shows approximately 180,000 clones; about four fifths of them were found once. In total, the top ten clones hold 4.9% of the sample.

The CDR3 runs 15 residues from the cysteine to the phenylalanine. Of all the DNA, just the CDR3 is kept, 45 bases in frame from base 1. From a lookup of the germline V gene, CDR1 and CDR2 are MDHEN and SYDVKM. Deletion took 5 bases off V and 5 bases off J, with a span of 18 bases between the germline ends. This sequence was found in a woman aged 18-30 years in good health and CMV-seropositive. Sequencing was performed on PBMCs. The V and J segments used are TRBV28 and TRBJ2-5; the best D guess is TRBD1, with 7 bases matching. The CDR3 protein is CASSRGGGGRETQYF. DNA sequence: TGTGCCAGCAGTAGAGGGGGCGGTGGGAGGGAGACCCAGTACTTC.